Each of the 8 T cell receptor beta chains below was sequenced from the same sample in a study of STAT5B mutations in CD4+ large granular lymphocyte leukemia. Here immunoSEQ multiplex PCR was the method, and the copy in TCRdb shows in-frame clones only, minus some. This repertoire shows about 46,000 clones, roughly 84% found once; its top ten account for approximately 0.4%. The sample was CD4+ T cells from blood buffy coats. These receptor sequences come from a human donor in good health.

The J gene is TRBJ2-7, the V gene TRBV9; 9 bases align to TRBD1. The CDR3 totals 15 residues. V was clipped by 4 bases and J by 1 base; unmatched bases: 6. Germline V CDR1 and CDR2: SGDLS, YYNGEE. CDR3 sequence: CASSPSGTGSYEQYF. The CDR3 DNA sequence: TGTGCCAGCAGCCCCTCCGGGACAGGGTCCTACGAGCAGTACTTC. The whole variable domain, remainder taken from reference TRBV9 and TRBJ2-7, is DSGVTQTPKHLITATGQRVTLRCSPRSGDLSVYWYQQSLDQGLQFLIQYYNGEERAKGNILERFSAQQFPDLHSELNLSSLELGDSALYFCASSPSGTGSYEQYFGPGTRLTVT.

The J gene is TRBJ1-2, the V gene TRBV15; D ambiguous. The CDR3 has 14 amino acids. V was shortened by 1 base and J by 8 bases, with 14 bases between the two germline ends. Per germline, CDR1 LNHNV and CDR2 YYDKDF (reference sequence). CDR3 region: CATSRGVKREGYTF. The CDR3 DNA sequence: TGTGCCACCAGCAGAGGAGTTAAGCGGGAAGGCTACACCTTC.

The CDR3 nucleotides are TGTGCCAGCAGCCACGGACTAGGCCAGTTCTTC. Protein product: CASSHGLGQFF. The chain has TRBV6-6 and TRBJ2-1, with 7 bases matching TRBD2. The CDR3 sequence is 11 residues long. Germline V gene lookup returns CDR1 MNHNY and CDR2 SVGAGI (reference sequence). J was trimmed by 13 bases and V by 6 bases; bases with no gene match: 6.

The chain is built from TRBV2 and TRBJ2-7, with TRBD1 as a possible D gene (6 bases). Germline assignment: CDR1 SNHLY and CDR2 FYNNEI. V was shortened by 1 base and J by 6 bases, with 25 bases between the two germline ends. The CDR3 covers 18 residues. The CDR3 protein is CASSEGGGTKRDGLEQYF. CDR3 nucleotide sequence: TGTGCCAGCAGTGAAGGAGGGGGAACTAAACGGGACGGGCTCGAGCAGTACTTC.

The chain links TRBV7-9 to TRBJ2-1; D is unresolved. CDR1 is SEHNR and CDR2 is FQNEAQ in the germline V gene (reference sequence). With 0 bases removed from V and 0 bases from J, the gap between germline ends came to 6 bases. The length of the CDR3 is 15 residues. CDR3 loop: CASSLARSSYNEQFF. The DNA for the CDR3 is TGTGCCAGCAGCTTAGCGAGGAGCTCCTACAATGAGCAGTTCTTC.

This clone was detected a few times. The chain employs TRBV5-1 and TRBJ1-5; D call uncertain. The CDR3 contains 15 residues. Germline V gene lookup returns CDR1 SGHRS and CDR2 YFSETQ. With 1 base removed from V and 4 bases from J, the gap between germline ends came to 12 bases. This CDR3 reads CASSLLPGQNQPQHF. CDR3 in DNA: TGCGCCAGCAGCTTGTTGCCAGGTCAAAATCAGCCCCAGCATTTT.

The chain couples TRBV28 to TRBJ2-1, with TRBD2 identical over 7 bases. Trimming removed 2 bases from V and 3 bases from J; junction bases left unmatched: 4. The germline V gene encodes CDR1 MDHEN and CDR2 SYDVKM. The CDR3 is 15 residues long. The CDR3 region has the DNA TGTGCCAGCAGTTTACCCAGCGGGAACTACAATGAGCAGTTCTTC. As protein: CASSLPSGNYNEQFF.

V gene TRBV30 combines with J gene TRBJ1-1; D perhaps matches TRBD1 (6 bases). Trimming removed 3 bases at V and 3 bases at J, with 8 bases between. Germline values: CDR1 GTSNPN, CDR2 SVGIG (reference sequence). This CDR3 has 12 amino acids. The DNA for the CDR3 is TGTGCCTGGAGCGGACAGTACACTGAAGCTTTCTTT. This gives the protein CAWSGQYTEAFF.